This entry features one T cell receptor beta chain sequence. This sample was included in a study of patients and donors after allogeneic stem cell transplantation. The V end was cut by 6 bases, the J end by 1 base, with 14 bases between. This CDR3 spans 15 amino acids. Looked up from germline, CDR1 is SGHRS and CDR2 is YFSETQ. TCRdb called the RT-PCR reads again in MiXCR, with one record for every CDR3 protein. The table includes 90,000 to 130,000 distinct CDR3 sequences, 35% to 45% detected once. This TCR was sampled from a human donor who was either an allogeneic HSCT recipient or a stem cell or donor lymphocyte infusion donor (not recorded which). It is not recorded whose cells these are; they may come from a transplant donor. J is TRBJ2-1 and V is TRBV5-1, with D unclear. The sequenced material came from blood, either unsorted or a sorted T cell fraction (not recorded which). This CDR3 is CASTVDQVSYNEQFF. The CDR3 DNA follows: TGCGCCAGCACCGTCGACCAGGTTTCCTACAATGAGCAGTTCTTC.